The 10 T cell receptor beta chains below come from one sample, sequenced in a study of blood T cells in healthy people across ages. Primed by a sample-barcoded 5' primer and a J-beta primer mix, a second PCR proceeded for about 7 to 12 cycles. TCRdb reprocessed the 5' RACE reads with MiXCR, giving one entry per CDR3 protein. This sample has 550,000 to 600,000 distinct CDR3 sequences, with roughly 48% found just once. Sequencing used blood. These receptors all stem from a man at least 80 years old in good health.

About this clonotype itself: The final CDR3 position lacks the conserved phenylalanine or tryptophan, pointing to a likely read error. The V gene is TRBV24-1, the J gene TRBJ2-1, with D tentatively TRBD2 (6 bases). Trimming removed 3 bases at V and 0 bases at J, with 11 bases between. CDR1 KGHDR and CDR2 SFDVKD come from the germline V gene. CDR3 length equals 16 residues. CDR3 amino acids: CATSDRTGVSYNEQFL. The CDR3 DNA sequence: TGTGCCACCAGTGATCGGACGGGAGTCTCCTACAATGAGCAGTTCCTC.

The rearrangement joins TRBV7-9 to TRBJ1-5, with a tentative D call TRBD1 (5 bases). CDR3 size: 14 residues. The ends were cut back, 5 bases at V and 9 bases at J, with 17 bases in the middle. From germline, CDR1 is SEHNR and CDR2 FQNEAQ (reference sequence). The CDR3 protein is CASSTDREEVPQHF. CDR3 DNA sequence: TGTGCCAGCAGCACCGACAGAGAAGAGGTGCCCCAGCATTTT.

In its sample, this clonotype was seen a few times. The V and J genes are TRBV11-2 and TRBJ2-4; no reliable D call. The CDR3 consists of 15 residues. The V and J ends lost 5 bases and 0 bases respectively, with 11 bases between them. Germline-derived CDR1 and CDR2 are SGHAT and FQNNGV. This chain's CDR3 is CASSQLTLAKNIQYF. CDR3 coding DNA: TGTGCCAGCAGCCAACTGACACTAGCCAAAAACATTCAGTACTTC. The entire variable domain, with the rest obtained from reference TRBV11-2 and TRBJ2-4, is as follows: EAGVAQSPRYKIIEKRQSVAFWCNPISGHATLYWYQQILGQGPKLLIQFQNNGVVDDSQLPKDRFSAERLKGVDSTLKIQPAKLEDSAVYLCASSQLTLAKNIQYFGAGTRLSVL.

The chain recombines TRBV4-3 with TRBJ2-1; D is possibly TRBD2 (5 bases). The CDR3 contains 13 residues. Germline-derived CDR1 and CDR2 are LGHNA and YSLEER. V was trimmed by 0 bases and J by 13 bases, leaving 13 bases between them. The DNA for the CDR3 is TGCGCCAGCAGCCAAGAAGACCGGCTAGCACAGTTCTTC. It translates to CASSQEDRLAQFF.

A note on this clonotype: One end of the junction fails to match germline, which may point to a read error. The chain has TRBV7-2 and TRBJ1-3, with D possibly being TRBD1 (5 bases). There are 18 residues in the CDR3. Germline-derived CDR1 and CDR2 are SGHTA and FQGNSA. CDR3 bases: TGTGCCAGCAGCTCCGCGCCGGGACCGAAAATCTTTGGAAATACCATATATTTT. Its translation is CASSSAPGPKIFGNTIYF.

V is TRBV10-3 and J is TRBJ1-2; D gene unclear. CDR3 length: 13 amino acids. Germline-derived CDR1 and CDR2 are ENHRY and SYGVKD. The V end was cut by 4 bases, the J end by 0 bases, with 6 bases between. The CDR3 loop reads CAISGEANYGYTF. As DNA, the CDR3 is TGTGCCATCAGTGGGGAAGCTAACTATGGCTACACCTTC.

Only a few counts were recorded for this clonotype. The CDR3 nucleotides are TGTGCCAGCAGTTCAGTGGGGGCGGGGAAAAATGAGCAGTTCTTC. Encoded protein: CASSSVGAGKNEQFF. The chain links TRBV28 to TRBJ2-1; D assignment may be TRBD1 or TRBD2 (6 bases each). Germline lookup yields CDR1 MDHEN and CDR2 SYDVKM. V was shortened by 4 bases and J by 7 bases, with 17 bases between the two germline ends. This CDR3 has 15 residues.

The rearrangement uses TRBV20-1 and TRBJ1-4, with TRBD1 identical over 7 bases. V lost 6 bases to trimming and J lost 5 bases; unmatched junction nucleotides: 9. Germline CDR1 reads DFQATT; CDR2 reads SNEGSKA (reference sequence). CDR3 size: 14 residues. CDR3 bases: TGCAGTGCCCTTTCCGGGACAGCAAATGAAAAACTGTTTTTT. Translated, it gives CSALSGTANEKLFF.

This clonotype was seen a few times. The V call is TRBV9, the J call TRBJ2-1, with 11 bases matching TRBD2. With 3 bases clipped from V and 6 bases from J, the junction kept 5 bases outside the gene matches. The CDR3 runs 15 residues. Per the germline V gene, CDR1 is SGDLS and CDR2 is YYNGEE. The CDR3 DNA follows: TGTGCCAGCAGCGGGACCGGGACTAGCGGCAATGAGCAGTTCTTC. As protein: CASSGTGTSGNEQFF.

This clonotype was seen only a few times. V gene TRBV24-1 combines with J gene TRBJ2-5, with TRBD2 matching 9 bases. The end of the DNA fits TRBJ2-7 better, so the J call may be wrong. The CDR3 spans 13 residues. Germline values: CDR1 KGHDR, CDR2 SFDVKD. CDR3 sequence reads: CATSPSGTYEQYF. The CDR3 region has the DNA TGTGCCACCAGCCCTAGCGGGACATACGAGCAGTACTTC.